This TCR beta chain was retrieved from a study of blood T cell repertoires in COVID-19. Study details: The origin of the acute and convalescent COVID-19 samples was the United States, Italy and Spain. T cells, B-cell-depleted T cells, or PBMCs supplied cDNA or gDNA.

The V gene end was trimmed by 7 bases and the J gene end by 5 bases; junction bases not matched to a gene: 12. Germline assignment: CDR1 WSHSY and CDR2 SAAADI. The CDR3 runs 15 residues. The authors' processing: Reference gene primer amplification gave nucleated cell count estimates. Clones were read by immunoSEQ multiplex PCR, and TCRdb kept only the in-frame ones, dropping some. The V and J calls and clone size were taken over from that table, and D and trimming were inferred from the DNA. There are under 150,000 clones in the sample; less than 85% occur only once, and under 3% lies in the top ten.

The rearrangement uses TRBV10-2 and TRBJ2-5; the match to TRBD1 covers 8 bases. The clonotype originates from a man in his thirties or forties with acute or convalescent COVID-19. Sequencing was performed on peripheral blood. The CDR3 region has the DNA TGCGCCAGCAAGATGACAGGGGCCTATGGCGAGACCCAGTACTTC. As protein: CASKMTGAYGETQYF.